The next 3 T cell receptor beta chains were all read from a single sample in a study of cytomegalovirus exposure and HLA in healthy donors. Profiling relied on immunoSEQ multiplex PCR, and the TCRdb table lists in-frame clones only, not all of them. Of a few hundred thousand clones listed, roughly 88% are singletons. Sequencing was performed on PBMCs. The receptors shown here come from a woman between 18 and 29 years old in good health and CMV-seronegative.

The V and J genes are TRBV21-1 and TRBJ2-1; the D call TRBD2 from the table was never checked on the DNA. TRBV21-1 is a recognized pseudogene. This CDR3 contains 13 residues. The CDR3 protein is CASSLAGDNEQFF. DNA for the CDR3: TGTGCCAGCAGCTTAGCCGGGGACAATGAGCAGTTCTTC.

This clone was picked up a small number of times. CDR3 bases: TGTGCCAGCAGTTACGACAGAAATCAGCCCCAGCATTTT. This encodes CASSYDRNQPQHF. The chain recombines TRBV6-5 with TRBJ1-5; possible D gene TRBD1, 5 bases. V lost 2 bases, J lost 4 bases, and 6 bases lay in between. Germline CDR1 reads MNHEY; CDR2 reads SVGAGI. The CDR3 is 13 amino acids.

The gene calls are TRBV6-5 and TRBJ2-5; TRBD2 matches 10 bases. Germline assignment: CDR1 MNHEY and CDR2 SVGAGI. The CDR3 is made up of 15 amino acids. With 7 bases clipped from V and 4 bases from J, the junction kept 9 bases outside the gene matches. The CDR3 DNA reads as TGTGCCAGCACCCGAGCGGGAGGGCCTGGAGAGACCCAGTACTTC. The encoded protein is CASTRAGGPGETQYF.